This T cell receptor beta chain originates from a study of CD8+ T cells in alopecia areata. General observations from the study: For lesional scalp, especially alopecia totalis/universalis, clonality was higher than in normal scalp. On tofacitinib, scalp clonality and expanded CD8+ clones among top 100 fell significantly. Persistence of many expanded lesional clones was seen in scalp and blood during tofacitinib. With just one nonresponder, it is still uncertain whether baseline CD8+ expansion relates to response.

The CDR3 runs 14 residues. The junction had 6 bases not matched to a gene; V was cut back by 6 bases and J by 4 bases. Looked up from germline, CDR1 is MNHNS and CDR2 is SASEGT. As for treatment: oral pan-JAK inhibitor, 5-10 mg twice daily. With regard to this clone: Its specificity is unknown.

cDNA prepared by RNA extraction and subsequent reverse transcription served as the template for sequencing. TCRdb keeps only in-frame clones here, not all; method: immunoSEQ multiplex PCR. The repertoire holds roughly 100,000 clones, with more than 75% as singletons. This receptor was taken from a human donor with alopecia areata. Sequencing used CD8+ T cells sorted from blood, obtained at approximately week 30, from a patient treated with tofacitinib. V is TRBV6-1 and J is TRBJ2-3, with TRBD1 matching 8 bases. The CDR3 DNA is TGTGCCAGCAGCTATGGACAGGGTGCAGATACGCAGTATTTT. Amino acid sequence: CASSYGQGADTQYF.